The 32 T cell receptor beta chains below all came from one sample that was sequenced in a study of blood T cells in healthy people across ages. Through a sample-barcoded 5' primer and a J-beta primer mix, a second PCR was run for roughly 7 to 11 cycles. One entry per CDR3 protein results from TCRdb running MiXCR on the 5' RACE reads. The data contain 920,000 or so distinct CDR3 sequences, around 45% of them singletons. Sequencing input: blood. The receptors were gathered from a woman aged 55 to 70 in good health.

This chain connects TRBV7-2 to TRBJ1-2; D not resolved. Germline V gene sequence: CDR1 SGHTA, CDR2 FQGNSA. The CDR3 is made up of 16 amino acids. Trimming shortened V by 6 bases and J by 4 bases, and 21 bases separated the two germline ends. This CDR3 is CASRLGAGVISYGYTF. The CDR3 DNA reads as TGTGCCAGCAGACTTGGCGCCGGGGTCATAAGCTATGGCTACACCTTC.

The genes are TRBV12-3 or TRBV12-4 and TRBJ2-7; possibly TRBD1 for D (6 bases). The CDR3 length is 15 residues. V gave up 5 bases and J gave up 5 bases, with 19 bases separating them. CDR3 DNA: TGTGCCAGCAGTCCGTTCGGGCAGGGGTGGAACGAGCAGTACTTC. It codes for CASSPFGQGWNEQYF.

The chain couples TRBV20-1 to TRBJ2-1; TRBD2 aligns across 9 bases. V was clipped by 4 bases and J by 10 bases; unmatched bases: 11. Germline CDR1 is DFQATT and CDR2 is SNEGSKA (reference sequence). The CDR3 sequence is 14 residues long. In DNA, the CDR3 is TGCAGTGCTACTAGCGGGACCGTTTCCTACGAGCAGTTCTTC. Translated: CSATSGTVSYEQFF.

The V and J genes are TRBV14 and TRBJ2-7; no firm D call. CDR1 is SGHDN and CDR2 is FVKESK in the germline V gene. Trimming took off 2 bases at V and 7 bases at J, with 9 bases between the two ends. The CDR3 covers 12 residues. CDR3 in DNA: TGTGCCAGCAGCCAAACATTGTTTGAGCAGTACTTC. Translated, it gives CASSQTLFEQYF.

The chain carries TRBV12-3 or TRBV12-4 and TRBJ2-1; 11 positions agree with TRBD2. The junction had 7 bases not matched to a gene; V was cut back by 6 bases and J by 9 bases. This CDR3 contains 14 residues. The CDR3 bases are TGTGCCAGCAGCCTACTAGCGGGAGAAAGTGAGCAGTTCTTC. Translated: CASSLLAGESEQFF.

The gene calls are TRBV5-1 and TRBJ2-1; the D is unclear. Trimming cost V 0 bases and J 7 bases, with 8 bases left between them. This CDR3 has 13 residues. The V gene's germline CDR1 is SGHRS and CDR2 YFSETQ. CDR3: CASSLGARNEQFF. CDR3 coding DNA: TGCGCCAGCAGCTTGGGGGCACGGAATGAGCAGTTCTTC.

V and J are TRBV3-1 and TRBJ2-1; D is unclear. CDR1 LGHDT and CDR2 YNNKEL come from the germline V gene (reference sequence). Trimming removed 0 bases at V and 15 bases at J, with 15 bases between. This CDR3 is built from 13 residues. The CDR3 is CASSQDKTTPRFF. The CDR3 DNA reads as TGTGCCAGCAGCCAAGACAAGACAACTCCTCGGTTCTTC.

A single count supports this clonotype. The rearrangement joins TRBV7-6 to TRBJ2-1, with unresolved D. The length of the CDR3 is 13 residues. Germline loops: CDR1 SGHVS, CDR2 FNYEAQ. Trimming pared 5 bases from V and 4 bases from J, leaving 9 bases between. CDR3 coding DNA: TGTGCCAGCAGCATAGTTAGATACAATGAGCAGTTCTTC. Translating gives CASSIVRYNEQFF.

J is TRBJ2-1 and V is TRBV3-1; D is undetermined. The V and J ends lost 0 bases and 5 bases respectively, with 14 bases between them. CDR1 LGHDT and CDR2 YNNKEL come from the germline V gene (reference sequence). This CDR3 contains 16 residues. Here the CDR3 DNA reads TGTGCCAGCAGCCAAGAAAGGATAGCCTTCCACAATGAGCAGTTCTTC. Translation gives CASSQERIAFHNEQFF.

This clonotype came up a few times. The DNA for the CDR3 is TGTGCCAGCAGCCCACTAGTTAGGAATGAGCAGTTCTTC. Its translation is CASSPLVRNEQFF. J is TRBJ2-1 and V is TRBV4-2; TRBD2 is a possible D gene (5 bases). The CDR3 extends over 13 amino acids. The germline CDR1 and CDR2 sequences are LGHNA and YNFKEQ. Trimming pared 4 bases from V and 7 bases from J, leaving 11 bases between.

V and J are TRBV5-1 and TRBJ2-2; TRBD2 matches 13 bases. This CDR3 spans 17 amino acids. V shed 5 bases and J 4 bases; nucleotides not matched to a gene: 8. Germline loops: CDR1 SGHRS, CDR2 YFSETQ. CDR3: CASSPMTSGRSTGELFF. For the CDR3, the DNA is TGCGCCAGCAGTCCAATGACTAGCGGGAGGAGCACCGGGGAGCTGTTTTTT.

V gene TRBV5-1 combines with J gene TRBJ2-1; possibly TRBD1 for D (5 bases). Looked up from germline, CDR1 is SGHRS and CDR2 is YFSETQ. The germline V and J ends were trimmed by 1 base and 7 bases, with 9 bases remaining between them. CDR3 length: 13 amino acids. This CDR3 is CASSLQGRNEQFF. CDR3 DNA sequence: TGCGCCAGCAGCTTGCAGGGTCGGAATGAGCAGTTCTTC.

This clonotype was detected only a few times. The gene calls are TRBV28 and TRBJ2-1; 8 positions match TRBD1. With V trimmed by 6 bases and J by 8 bases, 9 bases remained unmatched. Germline CDR1 is MDHEN and CDR2 is SYDVKM. There are 14 residues in the CDR3. The CDR3 loop is CASRVDSGGDEQFF. The CDR3 DNA reads TGTGCCAGCAGAGTTGATTCAGGGGGCGATGAGCAGTTCTTC.

This CDR3 reads CASSSRGASGSLFVGEQYF. The CDR3, as DNA: TGTGCCAGCAGCTCCCGTGGGGCTAGCGGGAGCTTATTTGTCGGCGAGCAGTACTTC. This chain connects TRBV7-9 to TRBJ2-7; 10 bases match TRBD2. The CDR3 is made up of 19 amino acids. V trimming: 4 bases; J trimming: 6 bases; junction bases outside the gene matches: 21. Looked up from germline, CDR1 is SEHNR and CDR2 is FQNEAQ (reference sequence).

The chain recombines TRBV28 with TRBJ2-3; the D is unclear. The CDR3 runs 11 residues. Germline assignment: CDR1 MDHEN and CDR2 SYDVKM. Trimming took 10 bases from V and 4 from J, leaving 9 bases between them. This chain's CDR3 is CATPWADTQYF. The CDR3 nucleotides read TGTGCCACCCCTTGGGCAGATACGCAGTATTTT.

This clonotype was counted only a few times. V usage is TRBV9 and J usage is TRBJ2-7, with D perhaps matching TRBD2 (5 bases). V gave up 3 bases and J gave up 7 bases, with 23 bases separating them. The V gene's germline CDR1 is SGDLS and CDR2 YYNGEE. The CDR3 covers 16 residues. The CDR3 sequence is CASSETREVSYNEQYF. The CDR3 nucleotides read TGTGCCAGCAGCGAGACGAGGGAAGTCTCCTACAATGAGCAGTACTTC.

J is TRBJ2-7 and V is TRBV9; D is ambiguous. CDR1 and CDR2 from the germline V gene are SGDLS and YYNGEE. V lost 4 bases, J lost 0 bases, and 14 bases lay in between. The CDR3 is 15 amino acids. The CDR3 loop is CASSPAGRSSYEQYF. The CDR3, as DNA: TGTGCCAGCAGCCCAGCAGGCCGAAGCTCCTACGAGCAGTACTTC.

This chain uses TRBV12-3 or TRBV12-4 with TRBJ2-3; a possible D gene is TRBD1 (6 bases). Between the trimmed V and J ends, which lost 1 base and 0 bases, there was a span of 11 bases. The CDR3 loop spans 16 amino acids. DNA for the CDR3: TGTGCCAGCAGTTTAGTAGGACAGCCCAGCACAGATACGCAGTATTTT. Amino acids: CASSLVGQPSTDTQYF.

V and J are TRBV28 and TRBJ1-5, with D possibly being TRBD1 (5 bases). Germline V gene data show CDR1 as MDHEN and CDR2 as SYDVKM. The CDR3 extends over 16 amino acids. V was shortened by 6 bases and J by 0 bases, with 15 bases between the two germline ends. CDR3 nucleotides: TGTGCCAGCAGAACCGGGGGGGATTATAGCAATCAGCCCCAGCATTTT. Its translation is CASRTGGDYSNQPQHF.

The J gene is TRBJ2-7, the V gene TRBV29-1; TRBD2 matches 10 bases. The CDR3 spans 14 residues. V was pared by 8 bases and J by 7 bases, with 14 bases of the junction left unmatched. Germline-derived CDR1 and CDR2 are SQVTM and ANQGSEA. The CDR3 bases are TGCAGCTTCTCTAGCGGGAGAACCTACAATGAGCAGTACTTC. Encoded protein: CSFSSGRTYNEQYF.

The V and J genes are TRBV27 and TRBJ1-2, with 7 bases fitting TRBD1. CDR3 length: 14 residues. V shed 3 bases, J shed 6 bases, and the junction held 7 bases outside the gene matches. Germline lookup yields CDR1 MNHEY and CDR2 SMNVEV (reference sequence). As DNA, the CDR3 is TGTGCCAGCAGTTTCGCGGGGGACAGAGATGGCTACACCTTC. Amino acid sequence: CASSFAGDRDGYTF.

This chain uses TRBV4-2 with TRBJ2-7, with 7 bases aligning to TRBD2. Gene TRBJ2-5 matches the end of the DNA better, so the J call may be wrong. There are 15 residues in the CDR3. Germline V gene sequence: CDR1 LGHNA, CDR2 YNFKEQ. This CDR3 is CASSQESGGRETQYF. Written as DNA, the CDR3 is TGTGCCAGCAGCCAAGAGTCCGGGGGGAGAGAGACCCAGTACTTC.

Turning to this clonotype: At one of its ends the junction is not consistent with the germline gene, which may arise from a read error. This chain's CDR3 is CSARGHTSGSYNVQFF. CDR3 bases: TGCAGTGCTAGAGGCCACACTAGCGGGAGCTACAATGTGCAGTTCTTC. The chain has TRBV20-1 and TRBJ2-1; 11 bases align to TRBD2. The CDR3 is 16 amino acids. Germline V gene lookup returns CDR1 DFQATT and CDR2 SNEGSKA (reference sequence).

The chain joins TRBV15 to TRBJ2-3; D is uncertain. This CDR3 region has 15 residues. V was clipped by 3 bases and J by 6 bases, with 16 bases between them. Per the germline V gene, CDR1 is LNHNV and CDR2 is YYDKDF (reference sequence). The CDR3, as DNA: TGTGCCACCAGCAGCGCTCCTAGAGGCCAGGATACGCAGTATTTT. Its protein product is CATSSAPRGQDTQYF.

The rearrangement uses TRBV12-3 or TRBV12-4 and TRBJ2-4; 7 bases line up with TRBD1. The end of the DNA fits TRBJ2-7 better, so the J call may be wrong. The CDR3 is 13 residues long. This CDR3 is CASSPTGNYEQYF. The DNA of the CDR3 is TGTGCCAGCAGTCCGACAGGGAACTACGAGCAGTACTTC.

CDR3 protein: CASSPGLQFKYNEQYF. The CDR3 DNA is TGTGCCAGCAGCCCGGGACTACAGTTCAAATACAATGAGCAGTACTTC. The chain carries TRBV3-1 and TRBJ2-5; the match to TRBD2 covers 7 bases. The CDR3 totals 16 residues. CDR1 LGHDT and CDR2 YNNKEL come from the germline V gene (reference sequence). With V trimmed by 4 bases and J by 11 bases, 19 bases remained unmatched.

This sequence joins TRBV7-9 and TRBJ1-2; maybe TRBD1 (6 bases). From germline, CDR1 is SEHNR and CDR2 FQNEAQ (reference sequence). The germline V and J ends were trimmed by 7 bases and 5 bases, with 17 bases remaining between them. The CDR3 covers 14 residues. The CDR3 DNA sequence: TGTGCCAGCACCCATAGTGGCAGGGGATATGGCTACACCTTC. The encoded protein is CASTHSGRGYGYTF.

This rearrangement joins TRBV11-1 to TRBJ2-1; D is unresolved. CDR1 is SGHAT, CDR2 FQDESV, per germline (reference sequence). This CDR3 has 13 residues. The V and J ends lost 3 bases and 7 bases respectively, with 10 bases between them. The DNA for the CDR3 is TGTGCCAGCAGCTTTGAGGATAGGAATGAGCAGTTCTTC. It specifies CASSFEDRNEQFF.

The chain is built from TRBV28 and TRBJ1-2; D uncertain. The germline V gene has CDR1 MDHEN and CDR2 SYDVKM. The CDR3 consists of 18 residues. Trimming removed 5 bases from V and 0 bases from J, with 22 bases in between. The CDR3 coding sequence is TGTGCCAGCAGTCAACCCTTCTTGGCTCGCGGTTCTAACTATGGCTACACCTTC. Protein product: CASSQPFLARGSNYGYTF.

To note about this clonotype: A single base separates this from a much larger clone, so it may be a read error. The CDR3 bases are TGTGCCAGCAGCCAGTCCGGGACTTCCTGCACAGATACGCAGTATTTT. This gives the protein CASSQSGTSCTDTQYF. The chain combines TRBV4-2 with TRBJ2-3; D is perhaps TRBD2 (6 bases). With 3 bases removed from V and 1 base from J, the gap between germline ends came to 14 bases. Germline-derived CDR1 and CDR2 are LGHNA and YNFKEQ. The CDR3 has 16 amino acids.

The chain combines TRBV6-1 with TRBJ1-2; D unclear. V lost 4 bases and J 7 bases, leaving 13 bases between the germline ends. This CDR3 has 13 amino acids. Germline V CDR1 and CDR2: MNHNS, SASEGT. CDR3 in DNA: TGTGCCAGCAGTGGGCGACCGTCTTTTGGCTACACCTTC. This encodes CASSGRPSFGYTF.

The DNA of the CDR3 is TGCGCCAGCAGTGAGAGAGGCCATGAGCAGTTCTTC. Its protein is CASSERGHEQFF. The rearrangement links TRBV10-2 to TRBJ2-1; D ambiguous. Germline V gene data show CDR1 as WSHSY and CDR2 as SAAADI. V dropped 2 bases and J dropped 8 bases, with 7 bases sitting between them. The CDR3 runs 12 residues.